These 15 T cell receptor beta chains were sequenced from one sample in a study of long-term antiretroviral therapy in people with HIV. Runs used v3.0 of the immunoSEQ assay and were done at survey level. Generated by immunoSEQ multiplex PCR, the TCRdb table keeps only in-frame clones and is missing some. The table includes more than 20,000 clones, approximately 92% detected once. Here the sequenced sample was unsorted PBMCs, taken 4.4 years after starting antiretroviral therapy. These receptors originate from a woman between 45 and 60 years old with HIV.

This chain links TRBV10-3 with TRBJ1-5; maybe TRBD1 (6 bases). The CDR3 is made up of 15 amino acids. The germline V gene encodes CDR1 ENHRY and CDR2 SYGVKD. V shed 0 bases and J shed 5 bases, with 11 bases lying between them. The CDR3 DNA follows: TGTGCCATCAGTGAGTCGAGGGACACCGATCAGCCCCAGCATTTT. This translates into CAISESRDTDQPQHF.

This clone was observed a single time. The chain carries TRBV5-1 and TRBJ2-5, with TRBD1 matching over 8 bases. Losses at the gene ends were 0 bases for V and 5 bases for J; bases not matched to a gene: 6. This CDR3 has 15 residues. Germline V gene sequence: CDR1 SGHRS, CDR2 YFSETQ. The CDR3 DNA follows: TGCGCCAGCAGCTTGGAGACAGGGGTGAGGGAGACCCAGTACTTC. It encodes CASSLETGVRETQYF. The complete variable domain, with remaining parts taken from reference TRBV5-1 and TRBJ2-5, reads KAGVTQTPRYLIKTRGQQVTLSCSPISGHRSVSWYQQTPGQGLQFLFEYFSETQRNKGNFPGRFSGRQFSNSRSEMNVSTLELGDSALYLCASSLETGVRETQYFGPGTRLLVL.

The CDR3 DNA follows: TGTGCCAGCAGCTTAGCGCAGGCTGCCTCTCGAGAGCAGTACTTC. Translated: CASSLAQAASREQYF. The gene calls are TRBV7-9 and TRBJ2-7; D unresolved. The CDR3 sequence is 15 residues long. V shed 0 bases and J shed 7 bases, with 16 bases lying between them. In germline, CDR1 is SEHNR, CDR2 FQNEAQ (reference sequence).

The rearrangement links TRBV7-3 to TRBJ2-2; D unresolved. This CDR3 is 14 amino acids long. CDR1 is SGHTA, CDR2 FQGTGA, per germline. V was cut by 3 bases and J by 4 bases, with 9 bases left in between. The CDR3 nucleotides are TGTGCCAGCAGCTTTTATGACGGCACCGGGGAGCTGTTTTTT. It translates to CASSFYDGTGELFF.

The V gene is TRBV4-1, the J gene TRBJ2-4; TRBD1 or TRBD2 may be the D gene (6 bases each). Germline V gene lookup returns CDR1 MGHRA and CDR2 YSYEKL. Trimming took 4 bases from V and 3 from J, leaving 13 bases between them. This CDR3 contains 15 residues. The DNA of the CDR3 is TGCGCCAGCAGCCCGGGGGCTAGTGGCAAAAACATTCAGTACTTC. It is translated as CASSPGASGKNIQYF.

The gene calls are TRBV7-8 and TRBJ1-2, with 7 bases that match TRBD1. Per the germline V gene, CDR1 is SGHVS and CDR2 is FQNEAQ. With V trimmed by 3 bases and J by 5 bases, 9 bases remained unmatched. The CDR3 spans 15 residues. CDR3 region: CASSFGLQGEYGYTF. The CDR3 DNA follows: TGTGCCAGCAGCTTTGGGCTTCAGGGGGAATATGGCTACACCTTC.

The chain is built from TRBV5-1 and TRBJ1-1, with unresolved D. The CDR3 has 13 residues. CDR1 and CDR2 from the germline V gene are SGHRS and YFSETQ. Trimming took 0 bases from V and 1 from J, leaving 4 bases between them. CDR3 amino acids: CASSLGGNTEAFF. Here the CDR3 DNA reads TGCGCCAGCAGCTTGGGCGGGAACACTGAAGCTTTCTTT.

V gene TRBV5-3 combines with J gene TRBJ2-2, with D unclear. TRBV5-3 is annotated as an ORF whose role is uncertain. The CDR3 is made up of 16 amino acids. Trimming took off 8 bases at V and 0 bases at J, with 17 bases between the two ends. In DNA, the CDR3 is TGTGCCAGTCCCATCGAGAAGGCGTCGAACACCGGGGAGCTGTTTTTT. Protein: CASPIEKASNTGELFF.

This sequence joins TRBV7-9 and TRBJ2-1; the D gene is possibly TRBD2 (6 bases). The CDR3 length is 16 residues. V dropped 1 base and J dropped 8 bases, with 18 bases sitting between them. The germline V gene has CDR1 SEHNR and CDR2 FQNEAQ (reference sequence). As DNA, the CDR3 is TGTGCCAGCAGCTTAGGAGCTAGCGCCGTTGCCGATGAGCAGTTCTTC. Its translation: CASSLGASAVADEQFF.

The chain carries TRBV29-1 and TRBJ1-1, with 9 bases identical to TRBD1. Germline V gene lookup returns CDR1 SQVTM and CDR2 ANQGSEA. The CDR3 totals 14 residues. Trimming took 6 bases from V and 1 from J; bases not matched to a gene: 6. DNA for the CDR3: TGCAGCGTGGTACGGACAGGGGCGAACACTGAAGCTTTCTTT. This codes for CSVVRTGANTEAFF.

The chain couples TRBV6-6 to TRBJ2-5, with 10 bases aligning to TRBD2. This CDR3 is built from 16 residues. V was pared by 0 bases and J by 2 bases, with 3 bases of the junction left unmatched. Germline V gene sequence: CDR1 MNHNY, CDR2 SVGAGI (reference sequence). CDR3 coding DNA: TGTGCCAGCAGTTACTCCGCTAGCGGGGGACAAGAGACCCAGTACTTC. It codes for CASSYSASGGQETQYF.

V and J are TRBV6-5 and TRBJ2-7, with 7 bases identical to TRBD1. There are 14 residues in the CDR3. Looked up from germline, CDR1 is MNHEY and CDR2 is SVGAGI. Germline trimming cut 6 bases from V and 6 bases from J; bases unmatched to any gene: 11. The CDR3 here is CASRPRDSGLEQYF. CDR3 sequence (DNA): TGTGCCAGCAGGCCCCGGGACAGCGGCCTCGAGCAGTACTTC.

The DNA of the CDR3 is TGTGCCATCAGTGAATACAGGTACGAGCAGTACTTC. Translated: CAISEYRYEQYF. The rearrangement joins TRBV10-3 to TRBJ2-7, with D possibly matching TRBD1 (5 bases). V was trimmed by 3 bases and J by 4 bases, leaving 7 bases between them. Germline lookup yields CDR1 ENHRY and CDR2 SYGVKD. CDR3 length: 12 residues.

The V and J genes are TRBV5-4 and TRBJ2-7; D is unresolved. The V end lost 2 bases, the J end lost 0 bases, and 12 bases lay between the germline ends. CDR3 size: 15 residues. The germline CDR1 and CDR2 sequences are SGHNT and YYREEE (reference sequence). In nucleotides, the CDR3 is TGTGCCAGCAGCTTATCCCCTGGAGTCTCCTACGAGCAGTACTTC. It encodes CASSLSPGVSYEQYF.

The chain carries TRBV4-2 and TRBJ2-5; the match to TRBD1 covers 7 bases. This CDR3 spans 15 amino acids. V was clipped by 1 base and J by 4 bases; unmatched bases: 6. Per germline, CDR1 LGHNA and CDR2 YNFKEQ. Here the CDR3 DNA reads TGTGCCAGCAGCCAAGGCCTAGGGGGCGGAGAGACCCAGTACTTC. It is translated as CASSQGLGGGETQYF.